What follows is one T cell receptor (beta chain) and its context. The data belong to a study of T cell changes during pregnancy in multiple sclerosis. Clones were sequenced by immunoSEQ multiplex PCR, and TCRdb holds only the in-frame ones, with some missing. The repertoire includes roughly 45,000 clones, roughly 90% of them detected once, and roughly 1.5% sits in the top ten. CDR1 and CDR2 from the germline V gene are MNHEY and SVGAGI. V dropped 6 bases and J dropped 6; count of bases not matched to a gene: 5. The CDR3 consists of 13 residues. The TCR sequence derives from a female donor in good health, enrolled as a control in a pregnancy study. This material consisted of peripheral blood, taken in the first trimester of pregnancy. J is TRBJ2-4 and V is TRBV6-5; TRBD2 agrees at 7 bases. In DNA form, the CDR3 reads TGTGCCAGCAGGACGGGACTATTAAACATTCAGTACTTC. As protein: CASRTGLLNIQYF.